The sample holds a few counts of the clone carrying this TCR beta chain. The antigen is unknown. These data originate in a study of response to subunit inactivated influenza vaccine. Each CDR3 protein gets one entry after TCRdb re-called the RT-PCR reads with MiXCR. This table holds fewer than 350,000 distinct CDR3 sequences, 20% to 25% found once. The V gene's germline CDR1 is DFQATT and CDR2 SNEGSKA (reference sequence). V shed 5 bases, J shed 5 bases, and the junction held 16 bases outside the gene matches. The CDR3 is made up of 17 amino acids. General observations from the study: Each seasonal influenza vaccination, the authors suggested, recruits few new T cells.

The clonotype comes from a man aged 45-69 years who received an inactivated influenza vaccine. This rearrangement joins TRBV20-1 to TRBJ2-3, with TRBD2 identical over 10 bases. The sequenced sample was PBMCs from blood, obtained around 22 months after vaccination. The CDR3 here is CSASILGLAGAGDTQYF. CDR3 nucleotides: TGCAGTGCTTCGATCTTAGGGCTAGCGGGGGCTGGAGATACGCAGTATTTT.